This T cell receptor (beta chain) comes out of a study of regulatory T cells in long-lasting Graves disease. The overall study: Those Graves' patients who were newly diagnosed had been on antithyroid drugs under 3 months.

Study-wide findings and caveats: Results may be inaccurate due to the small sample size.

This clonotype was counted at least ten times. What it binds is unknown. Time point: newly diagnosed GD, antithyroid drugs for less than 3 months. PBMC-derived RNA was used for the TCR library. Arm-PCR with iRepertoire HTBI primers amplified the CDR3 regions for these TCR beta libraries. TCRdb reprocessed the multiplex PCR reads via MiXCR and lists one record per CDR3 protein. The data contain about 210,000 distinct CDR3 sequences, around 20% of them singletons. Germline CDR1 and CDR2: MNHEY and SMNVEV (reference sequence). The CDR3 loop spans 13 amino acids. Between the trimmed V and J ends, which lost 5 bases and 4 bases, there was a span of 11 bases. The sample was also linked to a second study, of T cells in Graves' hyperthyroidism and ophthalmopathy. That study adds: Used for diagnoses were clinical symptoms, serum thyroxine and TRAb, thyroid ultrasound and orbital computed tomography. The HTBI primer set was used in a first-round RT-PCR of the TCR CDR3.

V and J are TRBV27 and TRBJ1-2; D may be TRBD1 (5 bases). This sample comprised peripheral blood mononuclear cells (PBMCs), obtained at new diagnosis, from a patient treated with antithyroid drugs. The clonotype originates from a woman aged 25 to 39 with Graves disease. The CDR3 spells CASSLRGSYGYTF. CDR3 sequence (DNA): TGTGCCAGCAGTCTTAGGGGAAGCTATGGCTACACCTTC.